This T cell receptor (beta chain) emerged from a study of T-cell memory formation after mild COVID-19. Broader study findings: Cross-reactive memory seemingly joined, as some responding clones were found in pre-infection memory. Later expanders leaned toward CD4+, whereas clones contracting from day 15 to 85 were balanced CD4/CD8.

Notes on this clonotype: Its antigen is still unknown.

Amplification by 5'RACE using constant-segment primers produced TCR alpha and TCR beta cDNA libraries that carried sample barcodes and UMIs. TCRdb independently ran MiXCR on the 5' RACE reads; one entry per CDR3 protein. The top ten hold roughly 24% of the sample, which has 190,000 or so distinct CDR3 sequences, about a fifth seen once. CDR1 and CDR2 from the germline V gene are LNHNV and YYDKDF (reference sequence). Trimming shortened V by 0 bases and J by 8 bases, and 11 bases separated the two germline ends. The CDR3 length is 14 residues. The specimen was PBMCs or a T cell subset sorted from them (not recorded which). The chain links TRBV15 to TRBJ1-3; D remains unclear. This TCR was recovered from an adult woman who had mild COVID-19 (a few samples of this study predate the infection). Cell type and time point are not known. In DNA, the CDR3 is TGTGCCACCAGCAGAGACAGTACCCCCGACACCATATATTTT. It translates to CATSRDSTPDTIYF.